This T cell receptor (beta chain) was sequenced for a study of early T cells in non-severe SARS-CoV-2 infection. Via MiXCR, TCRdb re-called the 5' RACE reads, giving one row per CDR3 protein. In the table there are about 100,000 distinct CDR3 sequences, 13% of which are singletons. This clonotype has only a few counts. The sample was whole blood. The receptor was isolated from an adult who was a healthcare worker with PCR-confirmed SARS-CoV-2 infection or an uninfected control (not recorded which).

The CDR3 region is CASRPSGPHYEQYF. CDR3 in DNA: TGTGCCAGCAGACCTTCCGGGCCTCACTACGAGCAGTACTTC. The chain employs TRBV14 and TRBJ2-7, with unresolved D. The CDR3 has 14 amino acids. From germline, CDR1 is SGHDN and CDR2 FVKESK. V lost 6 bases to trimming and J lost 3 bases, with 15 bases between them.